This TCR beta chain derives from a study of cytomegalovirus exposure and HLA in healthy donors. Findings of the study overall: As was reported, the classifier diagnosed cytomegalovirus status with high specificity and sensitivity.

The count of this clone is one. Its target is not known. The study ran its PCR with 60 Vbeta and 13 Jbeta primers. Assay used: immunoSEQ multiplex PCR; TCRdb lists only in-frame clones, some missing. In the table there are 100,000 to 150,000 clones, around 70% of which are singletons. The length of the CDR3 is 15 residues. Germline lookup yields CDR1 SGHAT and CDR2 FQNNGV. The V and J ends lost 6 bases and 0 bases respectively, with 14 bases between them. This sequence originates from a man in his forties or fifties in good health and CMV-seropositive. The chain links TRBV11-2 to TRBJ1-1; D uncertain. The sequenced sample consisted of PBMCs. CDR3 residues: CASRRRQVLNTEAFF. The CDR3 DNA follows: TGTGCCAGCAGACGCCGCCAGGTTTTGAACACTGAAGCTTTCTTT. The full variable domain, rest sourced from reference TRBV11-2 and TRBJ1-1, is EAGVAQSPRYKIIEKRQSVAFWCNPISGHATLYWYQQILGQGPKLLIQFQNNGVVDDSQLPKDRFSAERLKGVDSTLKIQPAKLEDSAVYLCASRRRQVLNTEAFFGQGTRLTVV.